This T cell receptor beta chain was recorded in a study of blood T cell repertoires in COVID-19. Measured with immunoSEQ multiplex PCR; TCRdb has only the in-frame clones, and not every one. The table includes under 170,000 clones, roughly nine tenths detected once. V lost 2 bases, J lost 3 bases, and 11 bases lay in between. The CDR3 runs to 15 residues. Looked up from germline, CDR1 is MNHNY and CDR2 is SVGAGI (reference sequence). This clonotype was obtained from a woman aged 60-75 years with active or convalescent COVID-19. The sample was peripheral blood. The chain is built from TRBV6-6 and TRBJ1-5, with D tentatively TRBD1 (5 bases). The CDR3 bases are TGTGCCAGCAGTTACACGGGGGAGACCAATCAGCCCCAGCATTTT. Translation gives CASSYTGETNQPQHF.